These 28 T cell receptor beta chains were all obtained from the same sample, sequenced in a study of blood T cell repertoires in COVID-19. The repertoire was sequenced with immunoSEQ multiplex PCR; TCRdb's copy has only in-frame clones and lacks some. Of over 75,000 clones in the sample, 80% were seen once. The sequenced sample was peripheral blood. Receptors were obtained from a woman in her sixties or seventies with acute or convalescent COVID-19.

The chain recombines TRBV7-2 with TRBJ2-1; 9 bases map to TRBD2. Trimming cost V 1 base and J 4 bases; bases outside gene matches: 2. This CDR3 has 15 amino acids. The germline CDR1 and CDR2 sequences are SGHTA and FQGNSA. The CDR3 is CASSLVSGGYNEQFF. The CDR3 DNA is TGTGCCAGCAGCTTAGTTAGCGGGGGATACAATGAGCAGTTCTTC.

The table lists this clone with a few counts. The chain links TRBV1 to TRBJ1-3; the table's D call of TRBD1 was not tested on the DNA. TRBV1 is marked as a pseudogene. The CDR3 runs 16 residues. CDR3 nucleotides: TGCACCAGCAGCCAAGACCACAGGGGCTCTGGAAACACCATATATTTT. As protein: CTSSQDHRGSGNTIYF.

The chain employs TRBV18 and TRBJ1-1; TRBD1 might be the D (6 bases). Germline V gene data show CDR1 as KGHSH and CDR2 as LQKENI. With 3 bases removed from V and 3 bases from J, the gap between germline ends came to 14 bases. This CDR3 contains 15 residues. CDR3 in amino acids: CASSPNRARDTEAFF. In DNA form, the CDR3 reads TGTGCCAGCTCACCGAACAGGGCGAGGGACACTGAAGCTTTCTTT. Together with reference TRBV18 and TRBJ1-1, the CDR3 gives the full variable domain: NAGVMQNPRHLVRRRGQEARLRCSPMKGHSHVYWYRQLPEEGLKFMVYLQKENIIDESGMPKERFSAEFPKEGPSILRIQQVVRGDSAAYFCASSPNRARDTEAFFGQGTRLTVV.

V is TRBV27 and J is TRBJ2-1; D perhaps matches TRBD2 (6 bases). Germline assignment: CDR1 MNHEY and CDR2 SMNVEV (reference sequence). The CDR3 consists of 15 residues. V was cut by 4 bases and J by 8 bases, with 18 bases left in between. CDR3 DNA: TGTGCCAGCAGTTCCCGGGACTCCCCGTGGGATGAGCAGTTCTTC. This translates into CASSSRDSPWDEQFF.

V and J are TRBV5-1 and TRBJ2-7; 13 positions match TRBD2. The CDR3 has 15 residues. Germline assignment: CDR1 SGHRS and CDR2 YFSETQ. J was trimmed by 6 bases and V by 2 bases; bases with no gene match: 5. The CDR3: CASSLGTSGAFEQYF. In DNA, the CDR3 is TGCGCCAGCAGCTTAGGGACTAGCGGGGCTTTCGAGCAGTACTTC. Together with reference TRBV5-1 and TRBJ2-7, the CDR3 gives the full variable domain: KAGVTQTPRYLIKTRGQQVTLSCSPISGHRSVSWYQQTPGQGLQFLFEYFSETQRNKGNFPGRFSGRQFSNSRSEMNVSTLELGDSALYLCASSLGTSGAFEQYFGPGTRLTVT.

This clone has just a few counts. This chain joins TRBV28 and TRBJ1-2, with D possibly TRBD1 on 6 matching bases. The CDR3 loop spans 14 amino acids. Germline values: CDR1 MDHEN, CDR2 SYDVKM. Trimming shortened V by 2 bases and J by 6 bases, and 13 bases separated the two germline ends. The DNA of the CDR3 is TGTGCCAGCAGTTTAGACTGGGGGCGAAATGGCTACACCTTC. Residues: CASSLDWGRNGYTF.

The chain uses TRBV30 and TRBJ1-1; TRBD1 is a possible D gene (6 bases). Germline V gene sequence: CDR1 GTSNPN, CDR2 SVGIG (reference sequence). This CDR3 is built from 15 residues. V shed 1 base and J shed 5 bases, with 17 bases lying between them. The CDR3 here is CAWSAGGRGWTEAFF. CDR3 in DNA: TGTGCCTGGAGTGCTGGGGGCCGAGGTTGGACTGAAGCTTTCTTT.

The chain is built from TRBV7-9 and TRBJ1-2; 7 bases line up with TRBD1. Trimming at V came to 1 base and at J to 7 bases, leaving 12 bases not matched to a gene. The length of the CDR3 is 16 residues. Germline V CDR1 and CDR2: SEHNR, FQNEAQ (reference sequence). CDR3 sequence (DNA): TGTGCCAGCAGCTTAGAGGGCCCGAGCAGGGGGGCTGGCTACACCTTC. It translates to CASSLEGPSRGAGYTF.

The V call is TRBV28, the J call TRBJ2-6; D may be TRBD2 (6 bases). Trimming cost V 5 bases and J 0 bases, with 11 bases left between them. Germline V gene lookup returns CDR1 MDHEN and CDR2 SYDVKM. The length of the CDR3 is 16 residues. The CDR3 region is CASSRYGSSGANVLTF. DNA for the CDR3: TGTGCCAGCAGTCGGTACGGGAGCTCTGGGGCCAACGTCCTGACTTTC.

This clone was observed a few times. This chain joins TRBV18 and TRBJ2-2; TRBD1 aligns across 7 bases. Germline CDR1 KGHSH, CDR2 LQKENI. The J segment lost 0 bases and the V segment lost 2 bases, leaving 0 bases of the junction unmatched. The CDR3 is made up of 15 amino acids. This CDR3 reads CASSPDRANTGELFF. The CDR3 DNA sequence: TGTGCCAGCTCACCAGACAGGGCGAACACCGGGGAGCTGTTTTTT.

This clone came up once. The chain is built from TRBV6-6 and TRBJ1-1; D possibly corresponds to TRBD1 (5 bases). The ends were cut back, 2 bases at V and 1 base at J, with 8 bases in the middle. CDR1 and CDR2 (germline): MNHNY, SVGAGI (reference sequence). CDR3 length equals 14 residues. CDR3 in DNA: TGTGCCAGCAGTTACCCCGGGGGGAACACTGAAGCTTTCTTT. Its translation: CASSYPGGNTEAFF.

The CDR3 region is CASSLIRGRTEAFF. DNA of the CDR3: TGTGCCAGCAGCTTGATCAGGGGGCGAACTGAAGCTTTCTTT. The J gene is TRBJ1-1, the V gene TRBV7-2; the match to TRBD1 covers 8 bases. The CDR3 contains 14 residues. CDR1 SGHTA and CDR2 FQGNSA come from the germline V gene. The V segment lost 3 bases and the J segment 5 bases; nucleotides outside the gene matches: 5.

This CDR3 reads CASSVAGLGEQYF. The CDR3 nucleotides read TGTGCCAGCAGCGTAGCAGGGTTGGGCGAGCAGTACTTC. The rearrangement joins TRBV9 to TRBJ2-7, with D perhaps matching TRBD1 (5 bases). This CDR3 contains 13 residues. Trimming cost V 0 bases and J 6 bases, with 10 bases left between them. Germline CDR1 SGDLS, CDR2 YYNGEE.

The chain carries TRBV5-1 and TRBJ1-1; no clear D. V was clipped by 3 bases and J by 6 bases, with 15 bases between them. The CDR3 length is 14 residues. Germline loops: CDR1 SGHRS, CDR2 YFSETQ. In DNA form, the CDR3 reads TGCGCCAGCAGCTGGAGCGGAGGTCGGGCTGAAGCTTTCTTT. Protein: CASSWSGGRAEAFF.

This clone has more than one count but fewer than ten. The chain uses TRBV29-1 and TRBJ2-1, with TRBD2 as a possible D gene (6 bases). There are 13 residues in the CDR3. Germline-derived CDR1 and CDR2 are SQVTM and ANQGSEA. Trimming took off 5 bases at V and 4 bases at J, with 12 bases between the two ends. CDR3 DNA: TGCAGCGTTACAATAGCGGTATACAATGAGCAGTTCTTC. It yields the protein CSVTIAVYNEQFF.

The rearrangement uses TRBV4-3 and TRBJ2-7, with TRBD1 identical over 7 bases. The V segment lost 0 bases and the J segment 0 bases; nucleotides outside the gene matches: 2. This CDR3 comprises 15 residues. Germline V lookup: CDR1 LGHNA, CDR2 YSLEER. CDR3 bases: TGCGCCAGCAGCCAAGAGGACAGGCCCTCCTACGAGCAGTACTTC. Amino acid sequence: CASSQEDRPSYEQYF.

The rearrangement links TRBV28 to TRBJ1-4; 9 nucleotides line up with TRBD1. This CDR3 has 14 residues. The V gene end was trimmed by 4 bases and the J gene end by 6 bases; junction bases not matched to a gene: 3. The germline V gene encodes CDR1 MDHEN and CDR2 SYDVKM. This CDR3 reads CASSWDRVDEKLFF. DNA of the CDR3: TGTGCCAGCAGTTGGGACAGGGTAGATGAAAAACTGTTTTTT. Using reference TRBV28 and TRBJ1-4 for the parts outside the CDR3, the full variable domain is DVKVTQSSRYLVKRTGEKVFLECVQDMDHENMFWYRQDPGLGLRLIYFSYDVKMKEKGDIPEGYSVSREKKERFSLILESASTNQTSMYLCASSWDRVDEKLFFGSGTQLSVL.

V gene TRBV18 combines with J gene TRBJ2-2; 12 bases are a match to TRBD2. In germline, CDR1 is KGHSH, CDR2 LQKENI. V gave up 0 bases and J gave up 5 bases; unmatched junction bases: 4. The CDR3 is 17 amino acids. The CDR3 nucleotides read TGTGCCAGCTCACCACCCGGACTAGCGGGAAGGACCGGGGAGCTGTTTTTT. Amino acids: CASSPPGLAGRTGELFF.

A few counts support this clone. This sequence joins TRBV5-1 and TRBJ1-3; D not resolved. The germline V gene encodes CDR1 SGHRS and CDR2 YFSETQ. The CDR3 has 13 amino acids. The V gene lost 4 bases and the J gene lost 5 bases, with 10 bases spanning the gap. CDR3 bases: TGCGCCAGCAGCGAGGAAGGTCGAAACACCATATATTTT. This translates into CASSEEGRNTIYF.

A few counts support this clone. The CDR3 DNA is TGTGCCTGGAGTAGGGGCAAGGACGTTAGCTATGGCTACACCTTC. This encodes CAWSRGKDVSYGYTF. The chain joins TRBV30 to TRBJ1-2; perhaps TRBD1 as D (5 bases). The length of the CDR3 is 15 residues. Germline CDR1 GTSNPN, CDR2 SVGIG (reference sequence). Trimming shortened V by 2 bases and J by 4 bases, and 17 bases separated the two germline ends.

The chain employs TRBV21-1 and TRBJ1-1; the D call TRBD1 from the table was never checked on the DNA. TRBV21-1 is a pseudogene. The CDR3 contains 14 residues. The CDR3 nucleotides read TGTGCCGGGGCCGCCGGGACAGGGAACACTGAAGCTTTCTTT. Amino acid sequence: CAGAAGTGNTEAFF.

This chain joins TRBV28 and TRBJ1-6; possible D gene TRBD1, 6 bases. Per the germline V gene, CDR1 is MDHEN and CDR2 is SYDVKM. This CDR3 spans 14 amino acids. V shed 6 bases and J shed 2 bases, with 8 bases lying between them. The CDR3 DNA reads as TGTGCCAGCAGAGGGGGGGCCTATAATTCACCCCTCCACTTT. Its translation is CASRGGAYNSPLHF.

J is TRBJ1-5 and V is TRBV6-5, with 7 positions matching TRBD1. The CDR3 loop spans 14 amino acids. From germline, CDR1 is MNHEY and CDR2 SVGAGI. V gave up 6 bases and J gave up 2 bases; unmatched junction bases: 4. The CDR3 loop is CASSFTGGNQPQHF. The CDR3 DNA follows: TGTGCCAGCAGCTTTACAGGGGGCAATCAGCCCCAGCATTTT.

The chain recombines TRBV4-1 with TRBJ2-1; possible D gene TRBD1, 5 bases. V was trimmed by 0 bases and J by 5 bases, leaving 8 bases between them. CDR1 and CDR2 from the germline V gene are MGHRA and YSYEKL. CDR3 length: 14 residues. The CDR3 nucleotides read TGCGCCAGCAGCCAAGAGCAGGGCAACAATGAGCAGTTCTTC. It translates to CASSQEQGNNEQFF.

The V call is TRBV27, the J call TRBJ2-2; D remains unclear. The CDR3 has 14 residues. Trimming removed 4 bases from V and 1 base from J, with 7 bases in between. The germline V gene has CDR1 MNHEY and CDR2 SMNVEV (reference sequence). The CDR3 DNA reads as TGTGCCAGCAGTTCAACAGAGAACACCGGGGAGCTGTTTTTT. Its protein is CASSSTENTGELFF.

The chain is built from TRBV18 and TRBJ2-7, with D hard to call. The V end lost 2 bases, the J end lost 10 bases, and 15 bases lay between the germline ends. Germline assignment: CDR1 KGHSH and CDR2 LQKENI. The length of the CDR3 is 13 residues. This chain's CDR3 is CASSPNSREAQYF. The CDR3 DNA is TGTGCCAGCTCACCAAATTCTCGAGAGGCCCAGTACTTC.

The rearrangement uses TRBV19 and TRBJ1-6, with 7 bases matching TRBD1. Germline CDR1 is LNHDA and CDR2 is SQIVND (reference sequence). The V gene end was trimmed by 6 bases and the J gene end by 8 bases; junction bases not matched to a gene: 10. The CDR3 is made up of 15 amino acids. CDR3 DNA sequence: TGTGCCAGTAGCTGGGACAGTGGGTCGGATTCACCCCTCCACTTT. It yields the protein CASSWDSGSDSPLHF.

V is TRBV19 and J is TRBJ1-2; TRBD1 aligns across 8 bases. After removal of 6 bases from V and 3 bases from J, the junction contained 6 bases not matched to a gene. In germline, CDR1 is LNHDA, CDR2 SQIVND (reference sequence). The CDR3 is 14 residues long. Written as DNA, the CDR3 is TGTGCCAGTAGGGCCGGACAGGGATACTATGGCTACACCTTC. Amino acids: CASRAGQGYYGYTF.